This paragraph covers one T cell receptor beta chain sequence. Its target is unknown. Diagnosing involved the use of clinical symptoms, serum thyroxine and TRAb, thyroid ultrasound and orbital computed tomography. The data are from a study of T cells in Graves' hyperthyroidism and ophthalmopathy. Germline V lookup: CDR1 SGHNT, CDR2 YYREEE (reference sequence). The J segment lost 6 bases and the V segment lost 0 bases, leaving 8 bases of the junction unmatched. This CDR3 contains 15 residues. The study, taken as a whole, reports: Most expanded thyroid clonotypes above 0.001 also appeared in blood. Progression to ophthalmopathy was predicted a median of roughly 6.8 months early.

What was amplified from RNA transcripts were TCR beta CDR3 regions. First-round RT-PCR of the TCR CDR3 relied on the HTBI primer set. Each CDR3 protein gets one entry after TCRdb re-called the multiplex PCR reads with MiXCR. The sample records 480,000 or so distinct CDR3 sequences, 40% to 50% being singletons. This sequence joins TRBV5-4 and TRBJ2-5, with TRBD2 matching 7 bases. The sample consisted of peripheral blood or thyroid tissue (not recorded which). The sequence was obtained from an adult woman with Graves' disease, either hyperthyroidism or ophthalmopathy (not recorded which). This chain's CDR3 is CASSLGAGKAKTQYF. The CDR3 DNA reads as TGTGCCAGCAGCTTGGGAGCGGGGAAGGCGAAGACCCAGTACTTC.